One T cell receptor (beta chain) is described in this entry. Its antigen is not known. The data were obtained in a study of cytomegalovirus exposure and HLA in healthy donors. Study-wide background: Sequencing of about 200 million T cells in an earlier analysis found 95 million to 120 million unique TCR beta sequences. Overall study results and limits: Compared with the roughly 700-donor mean, an Asian-associated ancestry cluster reportedly had fewer N-insertions, according to a later analysis.

PCR employed 60 Vbeta and 13 Jbeta primers. TCRdb keeps only in-frame clones here, not all; method: immunoSEQ multiplex PCR. The sample consists of more than 130,000 clones, 80% of them appearing once. The CDR3 length is 18 residues. Unmatched junction bases numbered 10, after V lost 5 bases and J lost 0 bases. Germline V lookup: CDR1 SGHTA, CDR2 FQGTGA. This chain connects TRBV7-3 to TRBJ2-6, with TRBD2 matching 7 bases. The TCR comes from a man younger than 40 in good health and CMV-seronegative. Sample: PBMCs. CDR3 coding DNA: TGTGCCAGCAGCCTAGGAGGGAGGGCCCCCTCTGGGGCCAACGTCCTGACTTTC. This codes for CASSLGGRAPSGANVLTF.